Detailed here is one T cell receptor (beta chain). Its antigen is as yet unknown. The sample originates from a study of cytomegalovirus exposure and HLA in healthy donors. Study-level points and caveats: In the 130 or so validation repertoires, a later analysis found that first-cohort TCR clusters tended to co-occur.

Some clones are missing from TCRdb's copy, which holds only in-frame ones; the method was immunoSEQ multiplex PCR. The repertoire consists of tens of thousands of clones, with approximately 97% occurring once and the leading ten covering 1.5% to 2%. The CDR3 runs to 12 residues. Germline V gives CDR1 MNHNS, CDR2 SASEGT. With 6 bases removed from V and 5 bases from J, the gap between germline ends came to 10 bases. The V and J genes are TRBV6-1 and TRBJ1-1, with D perhaps TRBD1 (5 bases). What was sequenced was PBMCs. This receptor was obtained from a woman in her late teens or twenties in good health and CMV-seropositive. The CDR3 sequence: CASRAGLTEAFF. The CDR3 nucleotides are TGTGCCAGCAGGGCAGGGTTGACTGAAGCTTTCTTT.